These 9 T cell receptor beta chains share one sample of origin, sequenced in a study of beta chain features in type 1 diabetes. Study-wide results and caveats: Moderately but significantly shorter TCRB CDR3s were found in Type 1 diabetes patients in all four CD4+ subsets.

Their antigen targets remain unknown. cDNA synthesis used the whole RNA isolate, giving expressed TCRB sequences. Some clones are missing from TCRdb's copy, which holds only in-frame ones; the method was immunoSEQ multiplex PCR. The sample lists roughly 24,000 clones; around 69% were seen once. Input material: Tregs from blood. These receptor sequences come from a man younger than 30 with type 1 diabetes.

The chain has TRBV11-1 and TRBJ2-1; a weak D match, TRBD2 (6 bases). This CDR3 has 19 amino acids. Germline lookup yields CDR1 SGHAT and CDR2 FQDESV (reference sequence). V was pared by 0 bases and J by 1 base, with 19 bases between. The CDR3 nucleotides are TGTGCCAGCAGCTTAGCTACCAGGTTGGGGACTTCATCCTACAATGAGCAGTTCTTC. It encodes CASSLATRLGTSSYNEQFF.

V usage is TRBV27 and J usage is TRBJ2-3; D is undetermined. Germline CDR1 reads MNHEY; CDR2 reads SMNVEV (reference sequence). The CDR3 extends over 15 amino acids. Trimming stripped 5 bases from V and 1 base from J, with 13 bases between. The CDR3 is CASSVLGAGTDTQYF. The CDR3 DNA sequence: TGTGCCAGCAGTGTCCTCGGAGCCGGCACAGATACGCAGTATTTT.

This chain connects TRBV18 to TRBJ2-3; TRBD2 aligns across 7 bases. V lost 2 bases and J lost 4; bases outside the gene matches: 6. This CDR3 spans 15 amino acids. Germline CDR1 KGHSH, CDR2 LQKENI. The CDR3 is CASSPAGVGSDTQYF. In DNA form, the CDR3 reads TGTGCCAGCTCACCAGCGGGAGTTGGGTCAGATACGCAGTATTTT. Using reference TRBV18 and TRBJ2-3 for the parts outside the CDR3, the full variable domain is NAGVMQNPRHLVRRRGQEARLRCSPMKGHSHVYWYRQLPEEGLKFMVYLQKENIIDESGMPKERFSAEFPKEGPSILRIQQVVRGDSAAYFCASSPAGVGSDTQYFGPGTRLTVL.

The chain employs TRBV6-4 and TRBJ2-1; 12 bases are a match to TRBD2. V gave up 6 bases and J gave up 7 bases; unmatched junction bases: 4. The germline CDR1 and CDR2 sequences are MRHNA and SNTAGT. CDR3 size: 14 residues. The CDR3 region has the DNA TGTGCCAGCAGCCGGACTAGCGGGATGAATGAGCAGTTCTTC. Protein sequence: CASSRTSGMNEQFF.

The chain employs TRBV7-2 and TRBJ2-5; TRBD2 agrees at 13 bases. J was trimmed by 4 bases and V by 5 bases; bases with no gene match: 16. Germline V lookup: CDR1 SGHTA, CDR2 FQGNSA. The CDR3 contains 19 residues. CDR3 region: CASSNQRTSGSRLGETQYF. The CDR3 DNA is TGTGCCAGCAGCAACCAAAGGACTAGCGGGAGCCGGTTAGGAGAGACCCAGTACTTC.

The V call is TRBV11-2, the J call TRBJ2-1, with D possibly being TRBD1 (6 bases). Trimming stripped 1 base from V and 7 bases from J, with 17 bases between. The CDR3 is made up of 16 amino acids. The germline V gene encodes CDR1 SGHAT and CDR2 FQNNGV. CDR3 in amino acids: CASSLVTGQGSNEQFF. In DNA, the CDR3 is TGTGCCAGCAGCTTAGTTACGGGCCAGGGGTCGAATGAGCAGTTCTTC.

J is TRBJ1-2 and V is TRBV7-2; D remains unclear. The V end was cut by 2 bases, the J end by 8 bases, with 12 bases between. The CDR3 contains 13 residues. The V gene's germline CDR1 is SGHTA and CDR2 FQGNSA. The CDR3 DNA is TGTGCCAGCAGCTTAAGGCCTACCGGGGGCTACACCTTC. Its protein is CASSLRPTGGYTF.

This clone was found a few times. The chain carries TRBV7-2 and TRBJ2-7; 7 bases agree with TRBD1. This CDR3 region has 14 residues. Germline CDR1 and CDR2: SGHTA and FQGNSA. V lost 4 bases and J lost 0; bases outside the gene matches: 3. The CDR3 DNA is TGTGCCAGCAGCTCACAGGGGAGCTCCTACGAGCAGTACTTC. As protein: CASSSQGSSYEQYF.

J is TRBJ1-3 and V is TRBV10-3; D might be TRBD1 (6 bases). This CDR3 has 14 residues. CDR1 ENHRY and CDR2 SYGVKD come from the germline V gene. Trimming stripped 8 bases from V and 3 bases from J, with 14 bases between. CDR3 residues: CAIGSGAGGNTIYF. The CDR3 DNA is TGTGCCATCGGCTCAGGGGCAGGTGGAAACACCATATATTTT.